Detailed here is one TCR beta chain. Its cognate antigen is unknown. The CDR3 consists of 12 residues. V was trimmed by 0 bases and J by 14 bases, leaving 9 bases between them. CDR1 is SGDLS and CDR2 is YYNGEE in the germline V gene. The sample comes from a study of CD8+CD57+ T cells in acquired aplastic anemia. Broader study findings: The CD8+ Simpson's diversity of patients and controls was not significantly different.

Both TCR beta VDJ combination and CDR3 sequence profiling were carried out. Genomic DNA was the template for this profiling. MiXCR was run by TCRdb on the reads, yielding one entry per CDR3 protein. Here the sample spans under 200,000 distinct CDR3 sequences, more than 40% being singletons. All patients picked for sequencing had shown, by flow cytometry, an expansion of CD8+CD57+ cells. Sampling of blood occurred while the patients had still received no therapy. This TCR derives from a human donor with aplastic anemia. Sequenced: sorted CD4+, CD8+, or CD8+CD57+ T cells (not recorded which) from PBMCs. This chain joins TRBV9 and TRBJ1-6; D is unresolved. CDR3: CASSVDGFTLHF. The CDR3, as DNA: TGTGCCAGCAGCGTAGATGGGTTCACCCTCCACTTT.